A single TCR beta chain is shown here with its context. Its target is unknown. An assay was performed, and its level was deep. Profiled with immunoSEQ multiplex PCR; TCRdb holds only in-frame clones, not every one. This sample has under 650,000 clones, with about 95% found just once. CDR3 size: 11 residues. After removal of 5 bases from V and 12 bases from J, the junction contained 2 bases not matched to a gene. CDR1 and CDR2 from the germline V gene are MNHEY and SVGAGI. The entry originates in a study of shared clonotypes between healthy human individuals. Across the whole study: Per-donor plates numbered three CD4 naive, three CD4 memory, two CD8 naive and one CD8 memory.

Points from the study as a whole: Though the depth was large, rarefaction showed that sorted-subset sequencing was incomplete.

V is TRBV6-5 and J is TRBJ2-1; 9 positions agree with TRBD1. The receptor comes from a woman in her 30s in good health. The sequencing input was naive CD4+ T cells sorted from blood. Subset of the sample: CD45RA+ positively selected. As DNA, the CDR3 is TGTGCCAGCAGTACAGGGGGCAGGCAGTTCTTC. Encoded protein: CASSTGGRQFF.